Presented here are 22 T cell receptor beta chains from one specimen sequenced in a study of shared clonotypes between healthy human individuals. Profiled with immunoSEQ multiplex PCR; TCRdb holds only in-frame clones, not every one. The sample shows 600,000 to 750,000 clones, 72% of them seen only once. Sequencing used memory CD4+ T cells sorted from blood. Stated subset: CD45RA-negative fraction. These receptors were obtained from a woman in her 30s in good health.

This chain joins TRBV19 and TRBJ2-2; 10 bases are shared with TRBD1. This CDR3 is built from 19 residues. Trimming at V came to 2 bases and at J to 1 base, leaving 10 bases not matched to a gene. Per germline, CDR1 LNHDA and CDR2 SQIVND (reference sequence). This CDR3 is CASSIFRTGTGVNTGELFF. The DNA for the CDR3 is TGTGCCAGTAGTATATTCCGCACCGGGACAGGGGTGAACACCGGGGAGCTGTTTTTT.

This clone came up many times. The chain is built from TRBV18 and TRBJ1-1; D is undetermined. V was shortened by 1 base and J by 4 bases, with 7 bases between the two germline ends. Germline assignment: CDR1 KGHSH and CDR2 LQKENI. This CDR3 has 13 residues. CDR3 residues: CASSPREGTEAFF. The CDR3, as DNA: TGTGCCAGCTCACCACGGGAGGGCACTGAAGCTTTCTTT.

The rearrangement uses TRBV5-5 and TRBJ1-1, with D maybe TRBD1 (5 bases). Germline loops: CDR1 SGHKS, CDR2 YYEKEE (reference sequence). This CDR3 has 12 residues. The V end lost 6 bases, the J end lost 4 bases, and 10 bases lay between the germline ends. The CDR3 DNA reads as TGTGCCAGCATCACGGGGGGCACTGAAGCTTTCTTT. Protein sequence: CASITGGTEAFF.

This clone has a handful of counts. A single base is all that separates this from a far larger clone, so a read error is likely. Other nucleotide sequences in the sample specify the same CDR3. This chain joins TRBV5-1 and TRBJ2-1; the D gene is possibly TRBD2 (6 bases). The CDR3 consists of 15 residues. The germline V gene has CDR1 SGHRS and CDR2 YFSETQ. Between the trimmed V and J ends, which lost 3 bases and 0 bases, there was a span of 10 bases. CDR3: CASSWDSSSYNEQFF. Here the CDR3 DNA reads TGCGCCAGCAGCTGGGACTCGAGCTCCTACAATGAGCAGTTCTTC.

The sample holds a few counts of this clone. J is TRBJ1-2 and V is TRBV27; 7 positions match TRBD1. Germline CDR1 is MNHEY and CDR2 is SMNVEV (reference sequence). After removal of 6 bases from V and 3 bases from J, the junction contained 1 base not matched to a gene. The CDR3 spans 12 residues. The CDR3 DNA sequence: TGTGCCAGCAGGGGACAGTACTATGGCTACACCTTC. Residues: CASRGQYYGYTF.

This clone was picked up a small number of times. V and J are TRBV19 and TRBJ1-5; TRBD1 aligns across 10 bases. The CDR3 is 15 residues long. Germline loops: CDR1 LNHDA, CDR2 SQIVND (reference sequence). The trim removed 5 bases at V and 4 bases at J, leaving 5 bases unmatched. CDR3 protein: CASSVGDRGNQPQHF. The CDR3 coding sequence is TGTGCCAGTAGTGTCGGGGACAGGGGTAATCAGCCCCAGCATTTT.

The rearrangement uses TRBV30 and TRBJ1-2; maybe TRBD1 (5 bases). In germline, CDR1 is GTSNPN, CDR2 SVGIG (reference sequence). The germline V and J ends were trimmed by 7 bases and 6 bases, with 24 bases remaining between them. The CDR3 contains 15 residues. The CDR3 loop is CALPTRPPGRDGYTF. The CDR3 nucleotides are TGTGCCTTACCTACCCGTCCCCCGGGGCGGGATGGCTACACCTTC.

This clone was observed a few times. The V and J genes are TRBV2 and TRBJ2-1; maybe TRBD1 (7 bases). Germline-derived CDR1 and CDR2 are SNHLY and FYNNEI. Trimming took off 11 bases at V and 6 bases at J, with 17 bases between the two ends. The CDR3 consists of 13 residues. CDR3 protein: CAVHGTAGNEQFF. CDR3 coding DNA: TGTGCCGTCCACGGGACAGCGGGCAATGAGCAGTTCTTC.

CDR3 bases: TGTGCCAGCAGTGGCCCAGGGAACCAACTGAACACTGAAGCTTTCTTT. Its translation is CASSGPGNQLNTEAFF. The chain couples TRBV28 to TRBJ1-1; a possible D gene is TRBD1 (5 bases). V was shortened by 5 bases and J by 0 bases, with 16 bases between the two germline ends. CDR1 MDHEN and CDR2 SYDVKM come from the germline V gene. The CDR3 spans 16 residues.

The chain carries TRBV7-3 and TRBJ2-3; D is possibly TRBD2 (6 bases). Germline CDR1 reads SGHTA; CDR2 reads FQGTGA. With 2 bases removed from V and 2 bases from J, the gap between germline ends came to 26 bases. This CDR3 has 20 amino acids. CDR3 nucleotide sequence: TGTGCCAGCAGCTTACATATAGCGGAAGGGCTGGGCCCCCTCACAGATACGCAGTATTTT. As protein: CASSLHIAEGLGPLTDTQYF.

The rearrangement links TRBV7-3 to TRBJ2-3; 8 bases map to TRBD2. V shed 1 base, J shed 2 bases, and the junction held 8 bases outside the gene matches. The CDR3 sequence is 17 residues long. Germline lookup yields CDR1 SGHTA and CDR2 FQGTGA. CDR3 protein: CASSLSGSGIVTDTQYF. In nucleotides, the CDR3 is TGTGCCAGCAGCTTAAGTGGTAGCGGGATTGTCACAGATACGCAGTATTTT.

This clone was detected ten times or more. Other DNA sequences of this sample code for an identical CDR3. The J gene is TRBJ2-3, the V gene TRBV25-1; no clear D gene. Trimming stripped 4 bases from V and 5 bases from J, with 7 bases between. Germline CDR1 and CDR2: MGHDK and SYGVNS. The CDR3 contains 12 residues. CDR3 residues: CASSARRDTQYF. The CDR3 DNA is TGTGCCAGCAGTGCCAGGCGAGATACGCAGTATTTT.

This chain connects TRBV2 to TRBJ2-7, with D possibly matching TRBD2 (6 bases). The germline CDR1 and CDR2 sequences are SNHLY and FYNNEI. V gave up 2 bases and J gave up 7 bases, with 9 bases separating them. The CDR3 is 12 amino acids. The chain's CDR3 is CASSETGVEQYF. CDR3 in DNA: TGTGCCAGCAGTGAAACGGGGGTTGAGCAGTACTTC.

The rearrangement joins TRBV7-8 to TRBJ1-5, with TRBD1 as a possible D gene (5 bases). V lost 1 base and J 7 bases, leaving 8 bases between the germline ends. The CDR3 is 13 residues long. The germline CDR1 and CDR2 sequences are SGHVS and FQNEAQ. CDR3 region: CASSLDRLQPQHF. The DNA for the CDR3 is TGTGCCAGCAGCTTAGACAGGTTGCAGCCCCAGCATTTT.

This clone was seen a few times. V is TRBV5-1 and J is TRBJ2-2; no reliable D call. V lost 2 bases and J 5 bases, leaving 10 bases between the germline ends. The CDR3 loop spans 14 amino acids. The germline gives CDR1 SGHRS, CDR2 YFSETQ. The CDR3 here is CASSFGTQTGELFF. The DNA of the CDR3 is TGCGCCAGCAGCTTTGGAACCCAGACCGGGGAGCTGTTTTTT.

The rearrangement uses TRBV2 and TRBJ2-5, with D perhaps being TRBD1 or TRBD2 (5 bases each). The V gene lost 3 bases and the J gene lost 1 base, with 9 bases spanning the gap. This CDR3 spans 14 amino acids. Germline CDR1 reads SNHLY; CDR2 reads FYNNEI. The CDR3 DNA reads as TGTGCCAGCAGTGACAGTGGGACCCAAGAGACCCAGTACTTC. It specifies CASSDSGTQETQYF.

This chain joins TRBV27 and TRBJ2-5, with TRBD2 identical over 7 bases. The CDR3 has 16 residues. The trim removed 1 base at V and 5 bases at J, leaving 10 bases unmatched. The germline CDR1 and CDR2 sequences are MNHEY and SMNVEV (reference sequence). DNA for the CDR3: TGTGCCAGCAGTTTATGGGGGAGGGGTGTTCGGGAGACCCAGTACTTC. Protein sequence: CASSLWGRGVRETQYF.

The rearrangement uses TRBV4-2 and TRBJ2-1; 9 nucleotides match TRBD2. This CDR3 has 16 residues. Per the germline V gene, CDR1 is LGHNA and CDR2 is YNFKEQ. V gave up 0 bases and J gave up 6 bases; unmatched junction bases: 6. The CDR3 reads CASSQDPSSGINEQFF. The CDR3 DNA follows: TGTGCCAGCAGCCAAGATCCGTCTAGCGGGATCAATGAGCAGTTCTTC.

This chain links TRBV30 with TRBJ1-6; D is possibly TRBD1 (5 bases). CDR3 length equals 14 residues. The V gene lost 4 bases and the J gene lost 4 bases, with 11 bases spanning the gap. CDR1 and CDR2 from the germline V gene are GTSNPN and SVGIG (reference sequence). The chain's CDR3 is CAWTRDGYNSPLHF. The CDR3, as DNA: TGTGCCTGGACCCGGGACGGGTATAATTCACCCCTCCACTTT. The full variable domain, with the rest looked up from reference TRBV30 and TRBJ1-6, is SQTIHQWPATLVQPVGSPLSLECTVEGTSNPNLYWYRQAAGRGLQLLFYSVGIGQISSEVPQNLSASRPQDRQFILSSKKLLLSDSGFYLCAWTRDGYNSPLHFGNGTRLTVT.

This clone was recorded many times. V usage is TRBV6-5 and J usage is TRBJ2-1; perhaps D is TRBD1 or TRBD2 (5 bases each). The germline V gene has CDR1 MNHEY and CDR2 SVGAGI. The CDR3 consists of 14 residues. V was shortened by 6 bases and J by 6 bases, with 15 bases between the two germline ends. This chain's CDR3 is CASSPGQYTNEQFF. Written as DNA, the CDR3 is TGTGCCAGCAGCCCGGGGCAGTATACCAATGAGCAGTTCTTC.

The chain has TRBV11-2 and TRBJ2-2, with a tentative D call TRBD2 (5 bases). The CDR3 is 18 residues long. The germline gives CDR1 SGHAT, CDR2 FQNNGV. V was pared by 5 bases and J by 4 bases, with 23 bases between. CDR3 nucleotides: TGTGCCAGCAGCCGCGTCGACTCCCGCCAGGCGGGCACCGGGGAGCTGTTTTTT. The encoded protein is CASSRVDSRQAGTGELFF. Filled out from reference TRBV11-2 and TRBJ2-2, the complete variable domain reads EAGVAQSPRYKIIEKRQSVAFWCNPISGHATLYWYQQILGQGPKLLIQFQNNGVVDDSQLPKDRFSAERLKGVDSTLKIQPAKLEDSAVYLCASSRVDSRQAGTGELFFGEGSRLTVL.

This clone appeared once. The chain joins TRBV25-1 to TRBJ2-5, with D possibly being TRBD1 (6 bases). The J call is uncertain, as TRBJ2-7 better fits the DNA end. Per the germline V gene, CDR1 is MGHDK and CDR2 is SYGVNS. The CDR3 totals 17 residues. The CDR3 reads CASSVDGQTQTPYEQYF. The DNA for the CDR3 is TGTGCCAGCAGTGTCGACGGACAGACCCAAACACCCTACGAGCAGTACTTC.